This section outlines one TCR beta chain sequence together with its context. Sequenced by immunoSEQ multiplex PCR; TCRdb stores in-frame clones only, minus some. The table lists around 200,000 clones, around 88% of them singletons. These data are taken from a study of blood T cell repertoires in COVID-19. Study-wide context: T cells, B-cell-depleted T cells, or PBMCs supplied cDNA or gDNA.

The CDR3 spans 15 residues. Germline lookup yields CDR1 ENHRY and CDR2 SYGVKD. V lost 0 bases to trimming and J lost 0 bases, with 8 bases between them. The TCR comes from a man aged 45-65 years with active or convalescent COVID-19. Sequencing was done on a sample of peripheral blood. The chain combines TRBV10-3 with TRBJ1-1; D call uncertain. The CDR3 coding sequence is TGTGCCATCAGTGAGTCGGCACGCATGAACACTGAAGCTTTCTTT. Encoded protein: CAISESARMNTEAFF.